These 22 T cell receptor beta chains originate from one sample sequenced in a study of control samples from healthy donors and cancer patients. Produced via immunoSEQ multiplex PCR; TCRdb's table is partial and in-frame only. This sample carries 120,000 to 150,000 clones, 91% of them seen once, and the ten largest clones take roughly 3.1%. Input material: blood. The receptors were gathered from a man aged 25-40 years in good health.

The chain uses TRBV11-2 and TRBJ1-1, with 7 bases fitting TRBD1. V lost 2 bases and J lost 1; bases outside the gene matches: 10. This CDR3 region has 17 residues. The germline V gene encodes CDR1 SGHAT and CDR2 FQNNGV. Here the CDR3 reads CASSLLRPTGPNTEAFF. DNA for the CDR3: TGTGCCAGCAGCTTACTTCGCCCGACAGGGCCGAACACTGAAGCTTTCTTT.

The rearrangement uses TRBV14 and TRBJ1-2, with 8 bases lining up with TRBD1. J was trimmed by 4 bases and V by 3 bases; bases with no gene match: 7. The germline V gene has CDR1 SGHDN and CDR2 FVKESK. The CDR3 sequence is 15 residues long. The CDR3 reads CASSQVQGASYGYTF. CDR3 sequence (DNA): TGTGCCAGCAGCCAGGTGCAGGGGGCATCCTATGGCTACACCTTC.

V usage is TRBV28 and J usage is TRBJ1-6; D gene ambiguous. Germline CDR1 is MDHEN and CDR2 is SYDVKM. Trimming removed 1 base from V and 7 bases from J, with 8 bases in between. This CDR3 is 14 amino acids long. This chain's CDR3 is CASSLYTSNSPLHF. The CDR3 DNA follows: TGTGCCAGCAGTTTATACACATCGAATTCACCCCTCCACTTT.

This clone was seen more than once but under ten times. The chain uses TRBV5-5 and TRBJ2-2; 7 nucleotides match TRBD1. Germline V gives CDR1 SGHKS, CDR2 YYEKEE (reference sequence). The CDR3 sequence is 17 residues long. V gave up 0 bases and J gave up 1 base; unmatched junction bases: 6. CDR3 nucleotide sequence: TGTGCCAGCAGCTTGGTCCCACCAGGGGGGAACACCGGGGAGCTGTTTTTT. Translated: CASSLVPPGGNTGELFF.

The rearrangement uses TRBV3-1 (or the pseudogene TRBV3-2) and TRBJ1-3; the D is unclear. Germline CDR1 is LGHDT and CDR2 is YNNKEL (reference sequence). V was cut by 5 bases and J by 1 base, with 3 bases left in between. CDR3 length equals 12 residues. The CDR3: CASSLSGNTIYF. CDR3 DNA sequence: TGTGCCAGCAGCTTGTCTGGAAACACCATATATTTT.

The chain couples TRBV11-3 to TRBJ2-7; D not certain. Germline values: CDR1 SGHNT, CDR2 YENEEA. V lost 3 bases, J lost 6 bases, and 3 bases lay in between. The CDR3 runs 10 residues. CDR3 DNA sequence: TGTGCCAGCAGCTTCGGCGAGCAGTACTTC. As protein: CASSFGEQYF. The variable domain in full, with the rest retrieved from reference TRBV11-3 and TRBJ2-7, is EAGVVQSPRYKIIEKKQPVAFWCNPISGHNTLYWYLQNLGQGPELLIRYENEEAVDDSQLPKDRFSAERLKGVDSTLKIQPAELGDSAVYLCASSFGEQYFGPGTRLTVT.

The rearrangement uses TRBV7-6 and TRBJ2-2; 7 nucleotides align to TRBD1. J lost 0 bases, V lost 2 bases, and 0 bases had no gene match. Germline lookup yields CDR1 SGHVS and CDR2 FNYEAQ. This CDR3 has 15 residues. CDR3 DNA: TGTGCCAGCAGCTTACAGGGGGCGAACACCGGGGAGCTGTTTTTT. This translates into CASSLQGANTGELFF.

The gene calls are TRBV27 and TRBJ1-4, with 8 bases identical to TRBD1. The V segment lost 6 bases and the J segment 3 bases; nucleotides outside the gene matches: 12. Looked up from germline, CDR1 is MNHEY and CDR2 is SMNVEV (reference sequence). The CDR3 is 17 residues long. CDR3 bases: TGTGCCAGCAGCACATACAGGGGGTTAATGCCTAATGAAAAACTGTTTTTT. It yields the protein CASSTYRGLMPNEKLFF.

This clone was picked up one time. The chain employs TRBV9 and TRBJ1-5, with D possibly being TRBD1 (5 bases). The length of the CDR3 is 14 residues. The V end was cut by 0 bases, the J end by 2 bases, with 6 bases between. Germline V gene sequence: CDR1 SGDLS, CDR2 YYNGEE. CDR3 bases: TGTGCCAGCAGCGTAGCAGGGCGCAATCAGCCCCAGCATTTT. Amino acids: CASSVAGRNQPQHF. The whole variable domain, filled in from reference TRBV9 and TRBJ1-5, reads DSGVTQTPKHLITATGQRVTLRCSPRSGDLSVYWYQQSLDQGLQFLIQYYNGEERAKGNILERFSAQQFPDLHSELNLSSLELGDSALYFCASSVAGRNQPQHFGDGTRLSIL.

Here the CDR3 reads CASSQSPGRDEKLFF. In DNA form, the CDR3 reads TGTGCCAGCAGCCAATCCCCAGGGAGGGATGAAAAACTGTTTTTT. The chain employs TRBV4-2 and TRBJ1-4, with a possible D match to TRBD1 (5 bases). Germline-derived CDR1 and CDR2 are LGHNA and YNFKEQ. Trimming left V 2 bases short and J 6 bases short, with 13 bases between. The CDR3 is made up of 15 amino acids.

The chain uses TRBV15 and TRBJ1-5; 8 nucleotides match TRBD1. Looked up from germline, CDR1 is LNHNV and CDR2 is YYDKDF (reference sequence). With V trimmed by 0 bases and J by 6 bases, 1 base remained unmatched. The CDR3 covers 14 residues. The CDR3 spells CATSRDRGLQPQHF. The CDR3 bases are TGTGCCACCAGCAGAGACAGGGGGCTTCAGCCCCAGCATTTT.

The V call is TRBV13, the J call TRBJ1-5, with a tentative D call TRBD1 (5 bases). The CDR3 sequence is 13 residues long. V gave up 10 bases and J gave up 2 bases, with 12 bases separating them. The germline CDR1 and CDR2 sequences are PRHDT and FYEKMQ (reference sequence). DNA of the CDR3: TGTGCCACCGCCCGGGGCCGCAATCAGCCCCAGCATTTT. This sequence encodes CATARGRNQPQHF.

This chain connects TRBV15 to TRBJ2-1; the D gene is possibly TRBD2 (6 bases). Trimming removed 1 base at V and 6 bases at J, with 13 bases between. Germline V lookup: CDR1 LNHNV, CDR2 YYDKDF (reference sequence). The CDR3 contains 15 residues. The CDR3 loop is CATSRVGSGVNEQFF. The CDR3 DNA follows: TGTGCCACCAGCAGAGTTGGTAGCGGCGTCAATGAGCAGTTCTTC.

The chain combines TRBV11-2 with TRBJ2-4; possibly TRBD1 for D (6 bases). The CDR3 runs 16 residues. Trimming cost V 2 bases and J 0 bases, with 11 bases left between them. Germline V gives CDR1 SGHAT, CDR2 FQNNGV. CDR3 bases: TGTGCCAGCAGCTTAAACAGGGCGCTAGCCAAAAACATTCAGTACTTC. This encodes CASSLNRALAKNIQYF.

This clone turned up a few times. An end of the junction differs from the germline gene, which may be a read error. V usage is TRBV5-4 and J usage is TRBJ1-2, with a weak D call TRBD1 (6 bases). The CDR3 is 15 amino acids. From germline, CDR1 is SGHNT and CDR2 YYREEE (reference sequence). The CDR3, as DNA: TGTGCCAGCAGCGCCGGACAGAAACCTAATTATGGCTACACCTTC. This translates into CASSAGQKPNYGYTF.

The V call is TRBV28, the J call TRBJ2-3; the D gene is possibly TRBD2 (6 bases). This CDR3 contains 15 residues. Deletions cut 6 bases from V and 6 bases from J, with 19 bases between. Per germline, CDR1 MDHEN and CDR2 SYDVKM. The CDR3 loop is CASSPGLQRSDTQYF. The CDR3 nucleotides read TGTGCCAGCAGCCCGGGACTTCAGCGTTCGGATACGCAGTATTTT.

This chain's CDR3 is CASSERIRGRDNTEAFF. In nucleotides, the CDR3 is TGTGCCAGCAGTGAAAGGATAAGGGGAAGGGACAACACTGAAGCTTTCTTT. The chain has TRBV6-1 and TRBJ1-1, with D tentatively TRBD1 (5 bases). The V end lost 2 bases, the J end lost 2 bases, and 18 bases lay between the germline ends. Per the germline V gene, CDR1 is MNHNS and CDR2 is SASEGT. The CDR3 is 17 residues long.

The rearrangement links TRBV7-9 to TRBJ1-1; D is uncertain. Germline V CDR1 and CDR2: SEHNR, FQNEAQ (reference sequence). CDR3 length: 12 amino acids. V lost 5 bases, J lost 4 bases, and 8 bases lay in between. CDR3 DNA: TGTGCCAGCAGCGTAAGAAGCACTGAAGCTTTCTTT. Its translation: CASSVRSTEAFF.

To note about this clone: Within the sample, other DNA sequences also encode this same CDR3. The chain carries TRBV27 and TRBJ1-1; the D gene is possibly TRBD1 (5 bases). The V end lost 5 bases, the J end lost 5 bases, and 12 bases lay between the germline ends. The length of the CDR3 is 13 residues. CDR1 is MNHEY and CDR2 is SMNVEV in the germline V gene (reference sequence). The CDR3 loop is CASSPGGGTEAFF. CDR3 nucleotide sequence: TGTGCCAGCAGTCCCGGCGGGGGGACTGAAGCTTTCTTT.

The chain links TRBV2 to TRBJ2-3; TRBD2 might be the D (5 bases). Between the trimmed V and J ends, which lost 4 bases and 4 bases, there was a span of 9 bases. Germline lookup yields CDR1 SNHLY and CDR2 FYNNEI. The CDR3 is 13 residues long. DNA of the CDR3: TGTGCCAGCAGTGTAGAGGGCTCAGATACGCAGTATTTT. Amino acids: CASSVEGSDTQYF.

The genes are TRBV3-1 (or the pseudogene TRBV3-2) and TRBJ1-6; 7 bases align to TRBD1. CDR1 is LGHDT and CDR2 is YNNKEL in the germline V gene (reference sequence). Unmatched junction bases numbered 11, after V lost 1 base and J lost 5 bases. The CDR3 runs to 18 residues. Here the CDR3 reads CASSQGQAGGWDNSPLHF. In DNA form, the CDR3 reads TGTGCCAGCAGCCAAGGCCAGGCAGGGGGATGGGATAATTCACCCCTCCACTTT.

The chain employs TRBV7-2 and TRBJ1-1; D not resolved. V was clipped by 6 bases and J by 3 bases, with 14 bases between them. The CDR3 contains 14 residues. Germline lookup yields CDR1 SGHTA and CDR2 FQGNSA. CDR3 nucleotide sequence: TGTGCCAGCAGTATCGTGGGTTTCGACACTGAAGCTTTCTTT. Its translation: CASSIVGFDTEAFF.